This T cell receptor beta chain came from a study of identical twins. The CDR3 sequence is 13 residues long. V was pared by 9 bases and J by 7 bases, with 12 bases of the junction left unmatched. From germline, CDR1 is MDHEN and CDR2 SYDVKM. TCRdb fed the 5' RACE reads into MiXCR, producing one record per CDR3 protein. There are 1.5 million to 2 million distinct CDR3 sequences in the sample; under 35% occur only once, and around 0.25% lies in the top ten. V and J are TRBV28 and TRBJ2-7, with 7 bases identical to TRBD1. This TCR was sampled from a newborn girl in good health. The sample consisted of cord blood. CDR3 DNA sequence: TGTGCCAGGGTGACAGGGCTTTACAATGAGCAGTACTTC. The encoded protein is CARVTGLYNEQYF.